Listed here are 13 T cell receptor beta chains from one sample, sequenced in a study of relationships among human T cell subsets. The T cell receptor alpha and beta CDR3 regions were amplified from mRNA by semiquantitative ARM-PCR. ARM-PCR used tagged nested gene-specific primers, then communal superprimers for exponential amplification. TCRdb recomputed calls from the multiplex PCR reads with MiXCR, one row per CDR3 protein. This sample has 13,000 to 15,000 distinct CDR3 sequences, with approximately 60% found just once. CD4+ cells were positively selected first, then anti-CD25 beads isolated CD4+CD25+ regulatory T cells. The sample comprised Tregs sorted from blood. Receptors were obtained from a man aged 40-50 years in good health.

Details on this clonotype: One end of the junction does not line up with germline, which may come from a read error. This chain connects TRBV4-1 to TRBJ2-7; 8 bases map to TRBD2. The CDR3 extends over 18 amino acids. Germline V lookup: CDR1 MGHRA, CDR2 YSYEKL. The CDR3 nucleotides are TGCGCCAGCAGCCAAGATCTGCTTTTAGCGGGAATCTCCTACGAGCAGCACTTC. Amino acid sequence: CASSQDLLLAGISYEQHF.

This chain connects TRBV27 to TRBJ2-3; 14 bases match TRBD2. Germline CDR1 and CDR2: MNHEY and SMNVEV (reference sequence). CDR3 length: 16 amino acids. Trimming took 5 bases from V and 2 from J; bases not matched to a gene: 3. In DNA form, the CDR3 reads TGTGCCAGCAGTACGGGACTAGCGGGGGTCACAGATACGCAGTATTTT. Translation gives CASSTGLAGVTDTQYF.

This clonotype occurred once. The junction differs from germline at one of its ends, possibly a read error. The chain links TRBV11-2 to TRBJ1-5; D remains unclear. The germline V gene has CDR1 SGHAT and CDR2 FQNNGV. This CDR3 contains 14 residues. CDR3 region: CASSLSDSNRPQHF. CDR3 in DNA: TGTGCCAGCAGCCTCTCCGATAGCAATCGGCCCCAGCATTTT.

The chain employs TRBV28 and TRBJ2-3; no definite D call. The CDR3 runs 12 residues. Germline CDR1 MDHEN, CDR2 SYDVKM. The V gene lost 6 bases and the J gene lost 5 bases, with 9 bases spanning the gap. The CDR3, as DNA: TGTGCCAGCAGGACCGGTGGAGATACGCAGTATTTT. Protein product: CASRTGGDTQYF. Combining the CDR3 with reference TRBV28 and TRBJ2-3 gives the whole variable domain DVKVTQSSRYLVKRTGEKVFLECVQDMDHENMFWYRQDPGLGLRLIYFSYDVKMKEKGDIPEGYSVSREKKERFSLILESASTNQTSMYLCASRTGGDTQYFGPGTRLTVL.

The chain employs TRBV6-1 and TRBJ2-7, with D tentatively TRBD1 (5 bases). CDR3 length equals 12 residues. V was cut by 4 bases and J by 8 bases, with 12 bases left in between. Germline assignment: CDR1 MNHNS and CDR2 SASEGT. CDR3: CASSGQIQQQYF. The CDR3 nucleotides are TGTGCCAGCAGTGGACAGATCCAACAGCAGTACTTC.

This clonotype turned up a few times. V is TRBV7-8 and J is TRBJ2-3; D gene unclear. The V gene lost 3 bases and the J gene lost 1 base, with 8 bases spanning the gap. This CDR3 has 14 amino acids. Germline loops: CDR1 SGHVS, CDR2 FQNEAQ. In nucleotides, the CDR3 is TGTGCCAGCAGCTTGTCCCAGGGCACAGATACGCAGTATTTT. The encoded protein is CASSLSQGTDTQYF.

The J gene is TRBJ1-2, the V gene TRBV5-8; D is uncertain. With 4 bases removed from V and 5 bases from J, the gap between germline ends came to 18 bases. The germline V gene encodes CDR1 SGHTS and CDR2 YDEGEE. The CDR3 runs to 15 residues. The CDR3 nucleotides are TGTGCCAGCAGCCCTCTCGCGAAATTCAGTTATGGCTACACCTTC. It codes for CASSPLAKFSYGYTF.

The chain uses TRBV30 and TRBJ1-5; D remains ambiguous. The CDR3 contains 15 residues. Trimming took 0 bases from V and 2 from J, leaving 11 bases between them. CDR1 is GTSNPN and CDR2 is SVGIG in the germline V gene (reference sequence). CDR3 residues: CAWSVSDGRNQPQHF. CDR3 nucleotide sequence: TGTGCCTGGAGTGTATCGGACGGACGCAATCAGCCCCAGCATTTT.

The chain carries TRBV18 and TRBJ2-7; D not certain. V was shortened by 4 bases and J by 4 bases, with 14 bases between the two germline ends. The length of the CDR3 is 14 residues. Germline-derived CDR1 and CDR2 are KGHSH and LQKENI. CDR3 in amino acids: CASSLNRGLYEQYF. The DNA of the CDR3 is TGTGCCAGCTCACTTAACCGCGGCCTGTACGAGCAGTACTTC.

CDR3 residues: CASSQEGLAGGPSYNEQFF. CDR3 DNA sequence: TGTGCCAGCAGCCAAGAAGGATTAGCGGGGGGGCCATCCTACAATGAGCAGTTCTTC. The chain couples TRBV4-2 to TRBJ2-1; 11 bases agree with TRBD2. V lost 0 bases and J lost 1; bases outside the gene matches: 8. Germline V lookup: CDR1 LGHNA, CDR2 YNFKEQ. The CDR3 has 19 amino acids.

This sequence joins TRBV20-1 and TRBJ1-5; the D gene is possibly TRBD1 (5 bases). Trimming took off 0 bases at V and 1 base at J, with 13 bases between the two ends. Germline V lookup: CDR1 DFQATT, CDR2 SNEGSKA (reference sequence). The CDR3 length is 16 residues. CDR3 DNA: TGCAGTGCTAGAGATTCGGGGCGCGGGAGCAATCAGCCCCAGCATTTT. It encodes CSARDSGRGSNQPQHF.

The chain is built from TRBV18 and TRBJ2-3, with D tentatively TRBD1 or TRBD2 (5 bases each). Germline V gives CDR1 KGHSH, CDR2 LQKENI. The CDR3 is 14 residues long. Trimming removed 8 bases from V and 0 bases from J, with 12 bases in between. The CDR3 sequence: CASRREGSTDTQYF. CDR3 coding DNA: TGTGCCAGCCGACGCGAGGGGAGCACAGATACGCAGTATTTT.

This clonotype was seen a few times. This chain joins TRBV4-1 and TRBJ1-2, with D possibly being TRBD1 (5 bases). The germline CDR1 and CDR2 sequences are MGHRA and YSYEKL. The CDR3 runs to 15 residues. Between the trimmed V and J ends, which lost 1 base and 1 base, there was a span of 10 bases. CDR3: CASSQAGIHNYGYTF. As DNA, the CDR3 is TGCGCCAGCAGCCAAGCAGGGATTCATAACTATGGCTACACCTTC.